The T cell receptor beta chain described here comes from a study of blood T cell repertoires in COVID-19. The wider study: Sample material is recorded as cDNA or gDNA derived from T cells, B-cell-depleted T cells, or PBMCs.

Sequencing was performed with immunoSEQ multiplex PCR; in TCRdb, only in-frame clones are kept and a portion is missing. The profile covers 250,000 to 300,000 clones, with around 90% appearing a single time and roughly 2% taken by the ten largest. Sequenced: peripheral blood. This clonotype was sampled from a woman aged 45-59 years who had recovered from COVID-19.

The CDR3 nucleotides are TGTGCCAGCAGCCAGGCGGGACAGGGGAACACCGGGGAGCTGTTTTTT. It encodes CASSQAGQGNTGELFF. The gene calls are TRBV4-2 and TRBJ2-2, with 9 bases fitting TRBD1. The CDR3 is made up of 16 amino acids. In germline, CDR1 is LGHNA, CDR2 YNFKEQ. J gave up 1 base and V 3 bases, and 3 bases lay outside the gene matches.